This T cell receptor beta chain came from a study of TIL therapy for anti-PD-1-resistant metastatic lung cancer. Study in general: Median tumor PD-L1 proportion score was about 5.9%. Half of patients were current or former smokers.

Regarding time point: pre-treatment sample, taken before nivolumab and TIL therapy. Pleural nodules or supraclavicular lymph nodes made up most of the excised metastases sampled. Tumor harvest preceded PD-1/PD-L1 blockade, followed by nivolumab treatment. This was the immunoSEQ v3 assay. Only in-frame clones appear in the TCRdb table, and some are missing; sequencing was by immunoSEQ multiplex PCR. The data contain approximately 87,000 clones, 50% to 70% of them seen just once; the ten biggest clones take up roughly 11%. CDR1 and CDR2 from the germline V gene are MDHEN and SYDVKM. The CDR3 is 14 residues long. Germline trimming cut 7 bases from V and 4 bases from J; bases unmatched to any gene: 4. This clone was recorded a few times.

This clonotype was obtained from a person aged 25-80 years with non-small cell lung cancer. The sample was tumor tissue, taken at baseline. The chain is built from TRBV28 and TRBJ1-6, with 7 nucleotides matching TRBD1. The CDR3 DNA reads as TGTGCCAGCACCCCAGGGGGATATAATTCACCCCTCCACTTT. The encoded protein is CASTPGGYNSPLHF.